This TCR beta chain was identified in a study of blood T cell repertoires in COVID-19. About the study: Samples came from the United States, Italy and Spain, spanning acute and convalescent COVID-19. From T cells, B-cell-depleted T cells, or PBMCs came the material, which was cDNA or gDNA.

Per the original data handling: Reference gene primer amplification gave nucleated cell count estimates. The data were produced by immunoSEQ multiplex PCR, yet TCRdb's version contains in-frame clones alone and is incomplete. That table furnishes V, J and clone size, whereas the DNA furnished D and trimming. Of about 290,000 clones in the sample, nearly 90% were seen once. In Seattle, patients joined the study during active infection and were tracked longitudinally. This clone was observed a few times. The source is a woman in her 30s with COVID-19, enrolled during active disease. Sequencing was done on a sample of peripheral blood.

CDR3 DNA sequence: TGTGCCAGCAGTGATTTGACTTCTGGGGAGCTGTTTTTT. Protein product: CASSDLTSGELFF. The chain combines TRBV2 with TRBJ2-2; no reliable D call. The CDR3 totals 13 residues. Germline lookup yields CDR1 SNHLY and CDR2 FYNNEI. Trimming stripped 3 bases from V and 8 bases from J, with 10 bases between.